This T cell receptor beta chain was identified during a study of OX40 agonist ivuxolimab in advanced cancers. Assay: immunoSEQ multiplex PCR; the TCRdb copy retains only in-frame clones and omits some. The data show fewer than 45,000 clones, around three quarters seen once. Trimming shortened V by 8 bases and J by 6 bases, and 14 bases separated the two germline ends. The CDR3 covers 13 residues. Germline loops: CDR1 SEHNR, CDR2 FQNEAQ (reference sequence). The origin of this receptor is an adult with an advanced solid tumor such as melanoma, head and neck, liver or kidney cancer. The chain links TRBV7-9 to TRBJ1-3; D is unclear. The sample here was CD4+ or CD8+ T cells sorted from blood, taken in a trial of the OX40 agonist ivuxolimab. CDR3 bases: TGTGCCAGCTATGACGGCTTCCCAAACACCATATATTTT. Translated: CASYDGFPNTIYF.